The T cell receptor (beta chain) under discussion was sequenced for a study of blood T cell repertoires in COVID-19. Participant-reported clinical history was the basis for cohort assignment. For recovered donors of Cohort 3, there were two negative PCRs, clearance, or symptom resolution. CDR1 SGHNT and CDR2 YENEEA come from the germline V gene. V was clipped by 2 bases and J by 0 bases, with 7 bases between them. This CDR3 comprises 14 residues. The data were produced by immunoSEQ multiplex PCR, yet TCRdb's version contains in-frame clones alone and is incomplete. This table holds over 200,000 clones, 80% to 90% found once.

The sequencing input was PBMCs or T cells enriched from blood (not recorded which). The rearrangement links TRBV11-3 to TRBJ1-1; D remains unclear. The source of this sequence is a woman aged 50 to 60 who had recovered from COVID-19. CDR3: CASSLRHMNTEAFF. The CDR3 nucleotides read TGTGCCAGCAGCTTAAGACACATGAACACTGAAGCTTTCTTT.